The clone carrying this TCR beta chain has just a few counts. The record originates from a study of radiation and T cells in renal cell carcinoma. Sequencing was performed with immunoSEQ multiplex PCR; in TCRdb, only in-frame clones are kept and a portion is missing. There are some 76,000 clones in the sample; roughly 80% occur only once, and almost 6% lies in the top ten. The sample's time point: blood 2 weeks post-SBRT. Treatment denoted: 15 Gy SBRT to primary tumor, nephrectomy 4 weeks later. CDR3 length: 18 residues. V was cut by 4 bases and J by 0 bases, with 16 bases left in between. CDR1 and CDR2 (germline): MNHNS, SASEGT.

The chain combines TRBV6-1 with TRBJ2-6; D is perhaps TRBD1 (6 bases). The receptor's source is a man aged 60-69 years with renal cell carcinoma. The source material was blood, sampled from a patient whose treatment included radiotherapy and nephrectomy. The CDR3 DNA reads as TGTGCCAGCAGTGCCCGACCGGGACAAGACTCTGGGGCCAACGTCCTGACTTTC. It is translated as CASSARPGQDSGANVLTF.